The 18 T cell receptor beta chains presented below share a single source sample, sequenced in a study of blood T cells in healthy people across ages. Through a sample-barcoded 5' primer and a J-beta primer mix, a second PCR was run for about 6 to 11 cycles. TCRdb ran MiXCR on the 5' RACE reads and lists one entry per CDR3 protein. This sample carries about 780,000 distinct CDR3 sequences, roughly 25% of them seen once, and the ten largest clones take 3%. The sample also formed part of further work on T cells of mothers and their children.

The sample comprised blood. These receptors came from a boy aged 5-17 years in good health.

This clonotype appeared a few times. The gene calls are TRBV7-9 and TRBJ2-5, with D possibly TRBD1 on 6 matching bases. V lost 5 bases, J lost 1 base, and 17 bases lay in between. The CDR3 spans 16 residues. Germline values: CDR1 SEHNR, CDR2 FQNEAQ (reference sequence). In DNA form, the CDR3 reads TGTGCCAGCAGCGTCGACAGGCAACCCTTCCAAGAGACCCAGTACTTC. This codes for CASSVDRQPFQETQYF.

The chain recombines TRBV12-3 or TRBV12-4 with TRBJ2-1; maybe TRBD2 (6 bases). This CDR3 has 19 amino acids. V lost 5 bases, J lost 0 bases, and 23 bases lay in between. The CDR3 loop reads CASSRTSPRMKDSYNEQFF. CDR3 DNA sequence: TGTGCCAGCAGTCGTACTAGCCCACGTATGAAAGACTCCTACAATGAGCAGTTCTTC.

This clonotype turned up a few times. CDR3 in amino acids: CSAIPGLAGRGTDTQYF. The CDR3 DNA sequence: TGCAGTGCTATCCCGGGACTAGCGGGGAGGGGCACAGATACGCAGTATTTT. This rearrangement joins TRBV20-1 to TRBJ2-3; 13 nucleotides agree with TRBD2. The CDR3 totals 17 residues. V trimming: 4 bases; J trimming: 1 base; junction bases outside the gene matches: 8. Germline CDR1 is DFQATT and CDR2 is SNEGSKA (reference sequence).

This clonotype came up a few times. The chain joins TRBV7-8 to TRBJ1-2; 8 nucleotides agree with TRBD1. CDR3 length equals 16 residues. CDR1 and CDR2 (germline): SGHVS, FQNEAQ. V lost 0 bases and J lost 8; bases outside the gene matches: 11. Here the CDR3 DNA reads TGTGCCAGCAGCTTAGCGGACAGGGCCTCCTCTAGGGGCTACACCTTC. Translating gives CASSLADRASSRGYTF.

V gene TRBV6-5 combines with J gene TRBJ1-4; D not resolved. Germline V gene lookup returns CDR1 MNHEY and CDR2 SVGAGI. Trimming removed 5 bases from V and 8 bases from J, with 12 bases in between. The length of the CDR3 is 13 residues. CDR3 protein: CASSPYMGEKLFF. DNA of the CDR3: TGTGCCAGCAGTCCGTATATGGGGGAAAAACTGTTTTTT.

This clonotype was counted between two and nine times. The V call is TRBV25-1, the J call TRBJ2-7; tentative D call: TRBD1 (5 bases). This CDR3 is built from 12 residues. Trimming left V 1 base short and J 7 bases short, with 8 bases between. Germline V lookup: CDR1 MGHDK, CDR2 SYGVNS. The CDR3 is CASSELKGEQYF. In nucleotides, the CDR3 is TGTGCCAGCAGTGAATTGAAGGGGGAGCAGTACTTC.

The chain combines TRBV28 with TRBJ1-6, with 7 bases matching TRBD1. V gave up 10 bases and J gave up 10 bases; unmatched junction bases: 10. This CDR3 comprises 13 residues. Germline loops: CDR1 MDHEN, CDR2 SYDVKM. DNA of the CDR3: TGTGCCATACTAGGGGGCCCTGGGTCACCCCTCCACTTT. Residues: CAILGGPGSPLHF.

DNA of the CDR3: TGCAGTGCGAAGATAGCGGCTAGCTTCCTCGGGGAGCAGTACTTC. This sequence encodes CSAKIAASFLGEQYF. This chain links TRBV20-1 with TRBJ2-7; possible D gene TRBD2, 6 bases. Germline CDR1 is DFQATT and CDR2 is SNEGSKA (reference sequence). The CDR3 spans 15 residues. Deletions cut 6 bases from V and 7 bases from J, with 25 bases between.

The genes are TRBV12-3 or TRBV12-4 and TRBJ1-1; D unclear. The CDR3 is 15 residues long. The germline V and J ends were trimmed by 3 bases and 3 bases, with 14 bases remaining between them. The CDR3 loop reads CASSFTVAGDTEAFF. The CDR3 region has the DNA TGTGCCAGCAGTTTTACCGTGGCAGGTGACACTGAAGCTTTCTTT.

This clonotype has just a few counts. The V and J genes are TRBV20-1 and TRBJ2-1, with 7 bases identical to TRBD2. From germline, CDR1 is DFQATT and CDR2 SNEGSKA (reference sequence). This CDR3 is 14 amino acids long. Trimming cost V 6 bases and J 10 bases; bases outside gene matches: 15. CDR3 protein: CSASGSGLEEEQFF. The CDR3 bases are TGCAGTGCCTCGGGCAGCGGACTAGAGGAGGAGCAGTTCTTC.

In its sample, this clonotype was seen many times. The chain couples TRBV5-1 to TRBJ2-2, with D possibly matching TRBD2 (6 bases). This CDR3 region has 14 residues. V was clipped by 0 bases and J by 6 bases, with 9 bases between them. CDR1 is SGHRS, CDR2 YFSETQ, per germline. The CDR3 DNA reads as TGCGCCAGCAGCTTGGCCGGGGAGGCCGGGGAGCTGTTTTTT. Amino acids: CASSLAGEAGELFF.

The CDR3 DNA sequence: TGTGCCTGGGGGCGGCCCGGATACAATGAGCAGTTCTTC. Residues: CAWGRPGYNEQFF. The chain links TRBV30 to TRBJ2-1; D remains unclear. The germline V gene encodes CDR1 GTSNPN and CDR2 SVGIG (reference sequence). This CDR3 contains 13 residues. Trimming cost V 5 bases and J 4 bases, with 12 bases left between them.

The count of this clonotype is one. V gene TRBV5-1 combines with J gene TRBJ1-2, with D maybe TRBD1 (6 bases). This CDR3 comprises 15 residues. Germline assignment: CDR1 SGHRS and CDR2 YFSETQ. V was cut by 1 base and J by 7 bases, with 17 bases left in between. CDR3 region: CASSLSALPRGGYTF. The DNA of the CDR3 is TGCGCCAGCAGCTTGTCGGCACTACCCAGGGGTGGCTACACCTTC. Full variable domain (missing parts from reference TRBV5-1 and TRBJ1-2): KAGVTQTPRYLIKTRGQQVTLSCSPISGHRSVSWYQQTPGQGLQFLFEYFSETQRNKGNFPGRFSGRQFSNSRSEMNVSTLELGDSALYLCASSLSALPRGGYTFGSGTRLTVV.

J is TRBJ2-1 and V is TRBV10-3; 9 bases map to TRBD2. The length of the CDR3 is 14 residues. The germline CDR1 and CDR2 sequences are ENHRY and SYGVKD. Trimming removed 4 bases from V and 8 bases from J; junction bases left unmatched: 6. Here the CDR3 DNA reads TGTGCCATCAGTGCTGGCGGGGGGGCCGATGAGCAGTTCTTC. This gives the protein CAISAGGGADEQFF.

The J gene is TRBJ1-1, the V gene TRBV7-2, with D tentatively TRBD1 (5 bases). Between the trimmed V and J ends, which lost 1 base and 3 bases, there was a span of 9 bases. The germline CDR1 and CDR2 sequences are SGHTA and FQGNSA. CDR3 length: 14 residues. In DNA form, the CDR3 reads TGTGCCAGCAGCTTAGTGTGGGGGGACACTGAAGCTTTCTTT. Its protein product is CASSLVWGDTEAFF. Together with reference TRBV7-2 and TRBJ1-1, the CDR3 gives the full variable domain: GAGVSQSPSNKVTEKGKDVELRCDPISGHTALYWYRQSLGQGLEFLIYFQGNSAPDKSGLPSDRFSAERTGGSVSTLTIQRTQQEDSAVYLCASSLVWGDTEAFFGQGTRLTVV.

V and J are TRBV20-1 and TRBJ2-5; D perhaps matches TRBD1 (5 bases). The J call may be faulty, since TRBJ2-7 better matches the DNA end. This CDR3 is 12 amino acids long. Per the germline V gene, CDR1 is DFQATT and CDR2 is SNEGSKA (reference sequence). The CDR3 coding sequence is TGCAGTGCTAGAGAGGACACGAACGAGCAGTACTTC. It specifies CSAREDTNEQYF.

This clonotype has a handful of counts. This chain uses TRBV20-1 with TRBJ2-5; TRBD2 aligns across 12 bases. Germline loops: CDR1 DFQATT, CDR2 SNEGSKA (reference sequence). The CDR3 is 14 residues long. The junction had 6 bases not matched to a gene; V was cut back by 5 bases and J by 5 bases. CDR3 amino acids: CSAPRLAGVETQYF. The CDR3 DNA follows: TGCAGTGCTCCTCGACTAGCGGGGGTGGAGACCCAGTACTTC.

J is TRBJ1-4 and V is TRBV21-1; TRBD1 is the table's D call and was not checked against the DNA. TRBV21-1 is a recognized pseudogene. This CDR3 contains 16 residues. This chain's CDR3 is CASSKVRGGINEKLFF. CDR3 bases: TGTGCCAGCAGCAAAGTGCGGGGGGGAATTAATGAAAAACTGTTTTTT.